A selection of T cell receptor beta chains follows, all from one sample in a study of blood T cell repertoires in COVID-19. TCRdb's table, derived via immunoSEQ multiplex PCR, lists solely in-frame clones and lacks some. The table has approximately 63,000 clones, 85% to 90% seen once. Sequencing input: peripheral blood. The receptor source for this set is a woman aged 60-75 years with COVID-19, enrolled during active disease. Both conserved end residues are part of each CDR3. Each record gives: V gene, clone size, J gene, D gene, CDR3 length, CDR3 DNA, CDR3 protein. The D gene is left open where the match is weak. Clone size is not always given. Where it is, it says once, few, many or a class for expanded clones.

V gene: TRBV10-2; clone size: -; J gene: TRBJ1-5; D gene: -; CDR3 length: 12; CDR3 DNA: TGCGCCAGCAGTGAGCTCGCGCAGCCCCAGCATTTT; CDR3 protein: CASSELAQPQHF
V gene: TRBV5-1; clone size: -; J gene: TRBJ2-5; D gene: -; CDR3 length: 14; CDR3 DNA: TGCGCCAGCAGCCGGGAGGCAGGGGAAGAGACCCAGTACTTC; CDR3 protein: CASSREAGEETQYF
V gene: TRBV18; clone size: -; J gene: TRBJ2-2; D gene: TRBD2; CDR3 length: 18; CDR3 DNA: TGTGCCAGCTCACCACCCCAAAGACTAGCGGGAGTCACCGGGGAGCTGTTTTTT; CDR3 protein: CASSPPQRLAGVTGELFF
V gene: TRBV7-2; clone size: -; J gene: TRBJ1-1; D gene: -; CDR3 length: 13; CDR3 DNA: TGTGCCAGCAGCCTTCAGGCGAACACTGAAGCTTTCTTT; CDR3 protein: CASSLQANTEAFF
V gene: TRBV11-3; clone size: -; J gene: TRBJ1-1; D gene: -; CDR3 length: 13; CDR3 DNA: TGTGCCAGCAGCTTAGCCAGGGAAACTGAAGCTTTCTTT; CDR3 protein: CASSLARETEAFF
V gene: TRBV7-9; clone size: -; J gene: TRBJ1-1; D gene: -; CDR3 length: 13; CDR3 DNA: TGTGCCAGCAGCCCCCCAGGGGACACTGAAGCTTTCTTT; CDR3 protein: CASSPPGDTEAFF
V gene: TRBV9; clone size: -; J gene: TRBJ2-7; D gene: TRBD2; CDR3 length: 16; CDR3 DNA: TGTGCCAGCAGCGTCGGACTAGCGGGAGGGGTTACCGAGCAGTACTTC; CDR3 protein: CASSVGLAGGVTEQYF
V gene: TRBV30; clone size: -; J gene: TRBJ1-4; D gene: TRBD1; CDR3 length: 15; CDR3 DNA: TGTGCCTGGAGGGTCAACAGGGGGCCTAATGAAAAACTGTTTTTT; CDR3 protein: CAWRVNRGPNEKLFF
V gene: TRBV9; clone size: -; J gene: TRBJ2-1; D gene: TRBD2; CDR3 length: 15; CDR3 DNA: TGTGCCAGCAGCGTAGTGCTAGCGGCCTACAATGAGCAGTTCTTC; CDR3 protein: CASSVVLAAYNEQFF
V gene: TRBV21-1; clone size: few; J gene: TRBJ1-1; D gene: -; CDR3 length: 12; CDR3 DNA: TGTGCCAGCAGCACAATGAACACTGAAGCTTTCTTT; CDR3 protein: CASSTMNTEAFF
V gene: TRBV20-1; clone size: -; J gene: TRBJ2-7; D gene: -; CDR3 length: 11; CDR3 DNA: TGCAGTGCTAGCGGGGCCTACGAGCAGTACTTC; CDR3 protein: CSASGAYEQYF
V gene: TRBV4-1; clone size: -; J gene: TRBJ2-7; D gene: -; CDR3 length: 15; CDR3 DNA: TGCGCCAGCAGCCAAAGCACAGCGCGGGACTACGAGCAGTACTTC; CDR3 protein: CASSQSTARDYEQYF
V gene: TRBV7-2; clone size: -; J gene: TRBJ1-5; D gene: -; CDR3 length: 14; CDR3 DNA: TGTGCCAGCAGCTCCAGGGGTGGCAATCAGCCCCAGCATTTT; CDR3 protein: CASSSRGGNQPQHF
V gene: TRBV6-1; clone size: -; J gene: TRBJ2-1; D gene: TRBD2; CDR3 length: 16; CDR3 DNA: TGTGCCAGCAGTGCCTTGGGACTAGCGAGAAGGAATGAGCAGTTCTTC; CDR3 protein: CASSALGLARRNEQFF
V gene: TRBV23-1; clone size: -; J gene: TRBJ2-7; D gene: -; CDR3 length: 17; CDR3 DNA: TGCGCCAGCAGTCAATCCTCCCTAGCGTTATCCTCCTACGAGCAGTACTTC; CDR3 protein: CASSQSSLALSSYEQYF
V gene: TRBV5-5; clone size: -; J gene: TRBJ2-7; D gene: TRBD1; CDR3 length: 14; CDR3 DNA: TGTGCCAGCAGCTTGACCGGGACAGTTTACGAGCAGTACTTC; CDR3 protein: CASSLTGTVYEQYF
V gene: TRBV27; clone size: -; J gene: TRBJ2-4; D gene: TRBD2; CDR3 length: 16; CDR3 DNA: TGTGCCAGCAGCCGGGGGGGGCGCGAGGCCAAAAACATTCAGTACTTC; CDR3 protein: CASSRGGREAKNIQYF
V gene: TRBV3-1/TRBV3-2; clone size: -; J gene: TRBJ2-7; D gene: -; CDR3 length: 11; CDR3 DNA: TGTGCCAGCAGCCGTACGGACGAGCAGTACTTC; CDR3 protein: CASSRTDEQYF
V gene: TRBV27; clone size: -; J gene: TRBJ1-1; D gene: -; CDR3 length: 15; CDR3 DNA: TGTGCCAGCAGTTCCTTCGACACCCTGAACACTGAAGCTTTCTTT; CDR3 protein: CASSSFDTLNTEAFF
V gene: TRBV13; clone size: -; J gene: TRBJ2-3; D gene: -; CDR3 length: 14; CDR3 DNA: TGTGCCAGCAGCTTAGCGGGTGGGACAGATACGCAGTATTTT; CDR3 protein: CASSLAGGTDTQYF
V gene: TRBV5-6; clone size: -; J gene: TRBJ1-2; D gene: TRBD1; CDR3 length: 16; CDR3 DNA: TGTGCCAGCAGCTCTGGGACAGGGGGCGTGGACTATGGCTACACCTTC; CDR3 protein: CASSSGTGGVDYGYTF
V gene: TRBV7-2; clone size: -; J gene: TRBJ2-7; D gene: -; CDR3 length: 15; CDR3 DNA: TGTGCCAGCAGCTTAGGTACTCGGCGGCTTTGGGAGCAGTACTTC; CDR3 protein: CASSLGTRRLWEQYF
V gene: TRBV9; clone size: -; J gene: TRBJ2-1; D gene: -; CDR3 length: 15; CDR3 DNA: TGTGCCAGCAGCGTAGAAGGGGGTCCCACCCATGAGCAGTTCTTC; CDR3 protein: CASSVEGGPTHEQFF
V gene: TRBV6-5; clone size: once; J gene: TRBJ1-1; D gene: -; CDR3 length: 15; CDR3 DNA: TGTGCCAGCAGTTACTTTCCGGTCCGGGGCACTGAAGCTTTCTTT; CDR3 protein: CASSYFPVRGTEAFF
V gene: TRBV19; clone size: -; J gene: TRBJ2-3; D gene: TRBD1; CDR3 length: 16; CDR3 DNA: TGTGCCAGCAATTCAGGGGGGACAGGGGGAACAGATACGCAGTATTTT; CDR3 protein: CASNSGGTGGTDTQYF
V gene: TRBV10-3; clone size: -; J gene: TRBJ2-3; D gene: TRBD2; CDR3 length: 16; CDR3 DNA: TGTGCCATCAGTGCCTGGACTAGCGGGAACGCAGATACGCAGTATTTT; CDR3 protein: CAISAWTSGNADTQYF
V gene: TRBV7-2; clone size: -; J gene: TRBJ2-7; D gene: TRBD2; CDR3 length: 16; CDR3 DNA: TGTGCCAGCAGCCCCCAGATGGGACTAGTCATCTACGAGCAGTACTTC; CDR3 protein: CASSPQMGLVIYEQYF
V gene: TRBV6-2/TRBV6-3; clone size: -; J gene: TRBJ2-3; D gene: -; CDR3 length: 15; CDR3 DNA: TGTGCCAGCAGTTACGGCCCTAGCAACGCAGATACGCAGTATTTT; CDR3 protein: CASSYGPSNADTQYF
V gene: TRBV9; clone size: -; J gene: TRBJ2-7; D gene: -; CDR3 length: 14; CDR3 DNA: TGTGCCAGCAGCGTACAGGGCACCCCTTACGAGCAGTACTTC; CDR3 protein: CASSVQGTPYEQYF
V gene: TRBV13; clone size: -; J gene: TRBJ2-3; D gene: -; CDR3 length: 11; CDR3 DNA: TGTGCCAGCAGCTCACAAGATACGCAGTATTTT; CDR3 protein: CASSSQDTQYF
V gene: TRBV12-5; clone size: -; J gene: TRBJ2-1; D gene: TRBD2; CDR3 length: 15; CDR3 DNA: TGTGCTAGTGGTTCGGGGGGGGGAGCGAACAATGAGCAGTTCTTC; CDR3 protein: CASGSGGGANNEQFF
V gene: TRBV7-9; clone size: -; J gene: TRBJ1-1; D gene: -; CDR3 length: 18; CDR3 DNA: TGTGCCAGCGGTTCCTGGCGTGGGGCAGGAGCTAGGAACACTGAAGCTTTCTTT; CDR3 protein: CASGSWRGAGARNTEAFF